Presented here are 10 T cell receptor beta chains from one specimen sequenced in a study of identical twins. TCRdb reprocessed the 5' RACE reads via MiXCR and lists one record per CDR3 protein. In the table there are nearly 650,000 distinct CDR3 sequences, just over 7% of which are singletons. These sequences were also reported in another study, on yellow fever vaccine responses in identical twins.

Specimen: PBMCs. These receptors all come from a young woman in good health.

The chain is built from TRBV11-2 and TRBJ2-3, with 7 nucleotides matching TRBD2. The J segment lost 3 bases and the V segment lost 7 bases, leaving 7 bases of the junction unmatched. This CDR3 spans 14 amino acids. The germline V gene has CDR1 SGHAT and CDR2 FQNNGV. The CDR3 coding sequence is TGTGCCAGCACCCAGCGGGGTAGTACAGATACGCAGTATTTT. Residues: CASTQRGSTDTQYF.

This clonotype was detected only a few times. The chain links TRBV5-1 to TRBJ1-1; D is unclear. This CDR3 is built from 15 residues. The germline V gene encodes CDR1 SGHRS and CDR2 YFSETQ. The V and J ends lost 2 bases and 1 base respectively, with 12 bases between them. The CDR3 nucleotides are TGCGCCAGCAGCTTCACCCGCGCAGGGAACACTGAAGCTTTCTTT. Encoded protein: CASSFTRAGNTEAFF.

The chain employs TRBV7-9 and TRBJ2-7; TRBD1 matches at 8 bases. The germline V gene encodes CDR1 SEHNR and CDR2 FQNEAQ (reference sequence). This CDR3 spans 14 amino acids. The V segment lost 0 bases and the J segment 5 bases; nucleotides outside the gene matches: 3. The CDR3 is CASSLARGHDEQYF. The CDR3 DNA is TGTGCCAGCAGCTTAGCCAGGGGGCATGACGAGCAGTACTTC.

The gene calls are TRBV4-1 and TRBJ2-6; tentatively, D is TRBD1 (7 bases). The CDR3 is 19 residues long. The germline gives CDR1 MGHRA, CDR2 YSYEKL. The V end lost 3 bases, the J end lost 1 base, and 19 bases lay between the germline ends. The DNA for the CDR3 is TGCGCCAGCAGCCAGGGACTCGACAGGGACTTGTCTGGGGCCAACGTCCTGACTTTC. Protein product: CASSQGLDRDLSGANVLTF.

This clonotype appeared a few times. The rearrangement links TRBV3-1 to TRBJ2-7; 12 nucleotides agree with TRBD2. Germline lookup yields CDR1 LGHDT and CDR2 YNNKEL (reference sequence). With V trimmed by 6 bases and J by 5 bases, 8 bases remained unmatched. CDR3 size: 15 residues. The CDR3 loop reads CASSTTSGRSDEQYF. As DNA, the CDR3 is TGTGCCAGCAGTACTACTAGCGGGAGGTCCGACGAGCAGTACTTC.

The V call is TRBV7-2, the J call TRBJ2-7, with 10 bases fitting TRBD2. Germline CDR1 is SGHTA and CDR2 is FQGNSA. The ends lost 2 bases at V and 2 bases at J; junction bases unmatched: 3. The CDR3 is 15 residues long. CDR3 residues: CASSLRTSGTYEQYV. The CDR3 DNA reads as TGTGCCAGCAGCTTACGGACTAGCGGAACCTACGAGCAGTACGTC.

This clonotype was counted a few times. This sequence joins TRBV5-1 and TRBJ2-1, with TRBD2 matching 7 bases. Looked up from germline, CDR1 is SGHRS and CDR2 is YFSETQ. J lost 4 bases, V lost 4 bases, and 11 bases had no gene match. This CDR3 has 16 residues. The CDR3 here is CASSPSLAAQYNEQFF. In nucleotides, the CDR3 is TGCGCCAGCAGCCCCTCCCTAGCGGCTCAATACAATGAGCAGTTCTTC.

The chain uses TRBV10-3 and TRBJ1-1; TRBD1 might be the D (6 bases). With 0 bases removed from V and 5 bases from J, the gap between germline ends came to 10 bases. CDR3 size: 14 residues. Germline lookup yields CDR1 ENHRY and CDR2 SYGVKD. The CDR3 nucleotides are TGTGCCATCAGTGAGTCCAGGACAGTAACTGAAGCTTTCTTT. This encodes CAISESRTVTEAFF.

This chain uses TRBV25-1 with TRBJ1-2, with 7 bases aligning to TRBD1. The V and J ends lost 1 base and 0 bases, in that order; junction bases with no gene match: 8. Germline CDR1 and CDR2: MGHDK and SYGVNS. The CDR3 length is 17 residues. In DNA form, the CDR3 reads TGTGCCAGCAGTGAATTAAAGGGGACAGATTCTAACTATGGCTACACCTTC. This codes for CASSELKGTDSNYGYTF.

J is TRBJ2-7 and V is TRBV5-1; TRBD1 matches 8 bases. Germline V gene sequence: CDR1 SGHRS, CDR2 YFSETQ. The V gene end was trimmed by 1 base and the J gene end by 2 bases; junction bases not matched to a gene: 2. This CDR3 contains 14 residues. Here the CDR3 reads CASSLTGQAYEQYF. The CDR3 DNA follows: TGCGCCAGCAGCTTGACGGGACAGGCCTACGAGCAGTACTTC.